This T cell receptor beta chain was captured in a study of T cell repertoires in aging, cancer and after chemotherapy. On the study more broadly: Patients with glioblastoma brain tumors were sampled before and after temozolomide-based therapy. Study-level points and caveats: Rebound thymic output was suggested by rising median generation probability during chemotherapy in each cancer cohort. In healthy donors, age-related TCR diversity loss mainly reflected lost richness.

V lost 2 bases to trimming and J lost 8 bases, with 13 bases between them. The CDR3 totals 13 residues. Germline CDR1 SGHDT, CDR2 YYEEEE. TCR beta rearrangements were amplified from peripheral blood genomic DNA. This clonotype was picked up a small number of times. Its antigen is still unknown. Rearranged V-D-J TRB sequences were amplified with a mixed TRB-A/B primer pool. TCRdb independently ran MiXCR on the multiplex PCR reads; one entry per CDR3 protein. Of over 850 distinct CDR3 sequences in the sample, less than 35% were seen once. The sequence came from a human donor with a solid tumor. The material sequenced was blood. The gene calls are TRBV5-6 and TRBJ1-2, with D uncertain. Written as DNA, the CDR3 is TGTGCCAGCAGCTTACCAGTCCCGGGAGGCTACACCTTC. Its translation: CASSLPVPGGYTF.